This T cell receptor (beta chain) derives from a study of blood T cell repertoires in COVID-19. This clone was picked up a small number of times. Trimming stripped 2 bases from V and 0 bases from J, with 6 bases between. Germline assignment: CDR1 SGHTA and CDR2 FQGTGA. The CDR3 has 14 residues. Clones were sequenced by immunoSEQ multiplex PCR, and TCRdb holds only the in-frame ones, with some missing. The table lists approximately 190,000 clones, 90% of them singletons, with approximately 0.5% in the top ten. This TCR was recovered from a man aged 50 or older with acute or convalescent COVID-19. The genes are TRBV7-3 and TRBJ2-3; D uncertain. The specimen was peripheral blood. CDR3 loop: CASSLDTSTDTQYF. In DNA, the CDR3 is TGTGCCAGCAGCTTAGATACTAGCACAGATACGCAGTATTTT.